This T cell receptor beta chain was identified in a study of T cell responses to AZD1222 COVID-19 vaccine. Study-level findings and limits: Repertoire sampling was restricted to post-peak T cell response timepoints. A reported finding is that nearly half of spike-specific TCRs target unmutated variant regions. The sample set comprised mostly white British donors with more females, and clonal diversity was possibly underestimated. Spike-specific TCR breadth and depth went up after people got two AZD1222 doses.

V lost 7 bases and J lost 2, with 22 bases in between. This CDR3 has 16 residues. Germline V gene data show CDR1 as SGHRS and CDR2 as YFSETQ. Some clones are missing from TCRdb's copy, which holds only in-frame ones; the method was immunoSEQ multiplex PCR. The sample has roughly 120,000 clones; 80% to 90% are singletons. With respect to this clone: Antigen specificity is unknown.

This receptor was identified in an adult in good health. The sequencing used peripheral blood, collected on day 0 of AZD1222 vaccination. This chain uses TRBV5-1 with TRBJ2-7; possibly TRBD1 for D (7 bases). The CDR3 nucleotides are TGCGCCAGCCATACGGAGAAGACAGGGAGGACCTACGAGCAGTACTTC. As protein: CASHTEKTGRTYEQYF.